The next 12 T cell receptor beta chains were all read from a single sample in a study of T cells in narcolepsy (dated by TCRdb to 2016 to 2019). The library came from the immunoSEQ multiplex PCR assay. Sourced from immuneACCESS, this table was stored by TCRdb with only in-frame sequences that have V and J called. A share of the clones is absent; for the studies checked, an unresolved V gene accounts for under half, and the remainder has no known explanation. This sample comprises under 35,000 clones, 80% to 85% of them detected only once. The top ten hold 2.6% of the sample. Source material: CD45RA- memory CD4+ T cells from PBMCs. The sample's cell subset or site label, in plain terms: memory T cells sorted ex vivo from peripheral blood. All receptors come from a human donor with narcolepsy.

The chain carries TRBV7-2 and TRBJ2-5; possibly TRBD1 for D (5 bases). The CDR3 length is 14 residues. V shed 3 bases and J shed 3 bases, with 11 bases lying between them. CDR1 is SGHTA and CDR2 is FQGNSA in the germline V gene. CDR3 nucleotides: TGTGCCAGCAGCTTCCGACAGCGAGAAGAGACCCAGTACTTC. This gives the protein CASSFRQREETQYF. The full variable domain, in which reference TRBV7-2 and TRBJ2-5 provide the parts outside the CDR3, is GAGVSQSPSNKVTEKGKDVELRCDPISGHTALYWYRQSLGQGLEFLIYFQGNSAPDKSGLPSDRFSAERTGGSVSTLTIQRTQQEDSAVYLCASSFRQREETQYFGPGTRLLVL.

The gene calls are TRBV29-1 and TRBJ2-3; 9 nucleotides line up with TRBD1. Trimming took 7 bases from V and 1 from J; bases not matched to a gene: 3. Germline-derived CDR1 and CDR2 are SQVTM and ANQGSEA. The CDR3 loop spans 13 amino acids. As DNA, the CDR3 is TGCAGCGGCCGGGACAGGGGCACAGATACGCAGTATTTT. Its protein is CSGRDRGTDTQYF.

V gene TRBV29-1 combines with J gene TRBJ2-2, with D possibly matching TRBD2 (5 bases). Germline CDR1 and CDR2: SQVTM and ANQGSEA. V shed 4 bases and J shed 4 bases, with 7 bases lying between them. This CDR3 comprises 12 residues. This CDR3 reads CSVGAGTGELFF. The CDR3 DNA follows: TGCAGCGTTGGGGCGGGCACCGGGGAGCTGTTTTTT.

This chain uses TRBV19 with TRBJ1-4; D is undetermined. Germline CDR1 LNHDA, CDR2 SQIVND (reference sequence). V was pared by 6 bases and J by 0 bases, with 11 bases between. This CDR3 contains 15 residues. CDR3 in DNA: TGTGCCAGTAGCCCTTCATTTGCAACTAATGAAAAACTGTTTTTT. Protein product: CASSPSFATNEKLFF.

The chain uses TRBV7-9 and TRBJ2-3; 12 bases map to TRBD1. V gave up 5 bases and J gave up 4 bases; unmatched junction bases: 4. This CDR3 has 15 amino acids. In germline, CDR1 is SEHNR, CDR2 FQNEAQ (reference sequence). The CDR3 bases are TGTGCCAGCAGCCCCGGGACAGGGGGCCCAGATACGCAGTATTTT. It translates to CASSPGTGGPDTQYF.

This chain uses TRBV7-2 with TRBJ1-5; D is possibly TRBD1 (5 bases). Germline V CDR1 and CDR2: SGHTA, FQGNSA. The CDR3 runs to 15 residues. Trimming took off 0 bases at V and 7 bases at J, with 13 bases between the two ends. The CDR3 bases are TGTGCCAGCAGCTTAGCTGGGGGAGGTAGGCAGCCCCAGCATTTT. This translates into CASSLAGGGRQPQHF.

Concerning this clone: The sample contains more than one DNA sequence encoding this CDR3. This chain uses TRBV9 with TRBJ2-1, with TRBD1 as a possible D gene (7 bases). V shed 4 bases and J shed 7 bases, with 18 bases lying between them. Germline-derived CDR1 and CDR2 are SGDLS and YYNGEE. The CDR3 loop spans 15 amino acids. CDR3 DNA: TGTGCCAGCAGCCCACTGGCAGGGGGGATTAATGAGCAGTTCTTC. It codes for CASSPLAGGINEQFF.

The chain has TRBV5-1 and TRBJ1-2, with 7 bases lining up with TRBD1. Per the germline V gene, CDR1 is SGHRS and CDR2 is YFSETQ. V shed 2 bases and J 4 bases; nucleotides not matched to a gene: 2. The CDR3 runs 13 residues. DNA for the CDR3: TGCGCCAGCAGCTTCGGACAGGCCTATGGCTACACCTTC. This sequence encodes CASSFGQAYGYTF.

The CDR3 DNA reads as TGTGCCAGCAGCCCCTCGGGTGGGGGCGCTACGCAGTATTTT. Its protein is CASSPSGGGATQYF. This chain connects TRBV7-6 to TRBJ2-3, with TRBD1 as a possible D gene (6 bases). Germline V gives CDR1 SGHVS, CDR2 FNYEAQ. V lost 5 bases and J 8 bases, leaving 17 bases between the germline ends. The CDR3 contains 14 residues.

This clone was found once. The chain employs TRBV5-4 and TRBJ1-1; D unclear. The germline V and J ends were trimmed by 2 bases and 4 bases, with 3 bases remaining between them. The CDR3 runs 11 residues. Per germline, CDR1 SGHNT and CDR2 YYREEE (reference sequence). DNA of the CDR3: TGTGCCAGCAGCTTCAGCACTGAAGCTTTCTTT. It codes for CASSFSTEAFF.

V usage is TRBV11-2 and J usage is TRBJ1-4; a possible D gene is TRBD1 (5 bases). V was trimmed by 1 base and J by 8 bases, leaving 11 bases between them. Germline V gene lookup returns CDR1 SGHAT and CDR2 FQNNGV. The CDR3 is made up of 14 amino acids. CDR3 amino acids: CASSLVSRGEKLFF. The CDR3 nucleotides are TGTGCCAGCAGCTTAGTTTCCCGGGGGGAAAAACTGTTTTTT.

This chain uses TRBV11-2 with TRBJ2-3; 7 nucleotides line up with TRBD2. Germline V lookup: CDR1 SGHAT, CDR2 FQNNGV. With 5 bases clipped from V and 6 bases from J, the junction kept 8 bases outside the gene matches. This CDR3 contains 14 residues. The CDR3 DNA sequence: TGTGCCAGCAGCATCCAACTAGCGTCGGATACGCAGTATTTT. Its translation is CASSIQLASDTQYF.